This T cell receptor (beta chain) originates from a study of identical twins. Notes on the study in general: Its conclusions, products of cross-sectional statistical analysis, did not come from following the same donors.

This clonotype came up a few times. Its antigen is not identified. Unique molecular identifiers were present on cDNA, and template switching added a universal primer site. Using its own MiXCR run on the 5' RACE reads, TCRdb lists one record per CDR3 protein. The sample lists about 920,000 distinct CDR3 sequences; 9% to 15% were seen once. The CDR3 loop spans 15 amino acids. Germline-derived CDR1 and CDR2 are WNHNN and SYGVQD (reference sequence). V shed 7 bases and J shed 0 bases, with 16 bases lying between them. This same sample was also taken into another study, of yellow fever vaccine responses in identical twins. From that study: After vaccination, twins' T cell response reportedly seemed partly convergent, partly personalized.

The sequence was obtained from a woman younger than 30 in good health. The chain uses TRBV10-1 and TRBJ2-7; D gene ambiguous. The sequenced sample consisted of PBMCs. The CDR3 here is CASTQSPVYSYEQYF. The CDR3, as DNA: TGCGCCAGCACCCAATCACCTGTTTACTCCTACGAGCAGTACTTC.